This is a list of T cell receptor beta chains from one sample in a study of blood T cell repertoires in COVID-19. Libraries were prepared by immunoSEQ multiplex PCR; TCRdb keeps only in-frame clonotypes and omits some of them. Of approximately 120,000 clones listed, around four fifths are singletons. Source material: peripheral blood. These receptor sequences come from a woman aged 55-70 years with acute or convalescent COVID-19. The CDR3 runs from the conserved cysteine through the conserved F or W. A D gene is named only where the DNA matches it firmly. Not every row has a clone size; where given, it reads once, few, many or a size class.

J gene | V gene | clone size | D gene | CDR3 DNA | CDR3 protein
TRBJ2-3 | TRBV10-1 | . | . | TGCGCCAGCTCTGGGCAGGTCTCAGATACGCAGTATTTT | CASSGQVSDTQYF
TRBJ1-4 | TRBV28 | . | . | TGTGCCAGCAACGTAGGCAGGGTTGGTGAAAAACTGTTTTTT | CASNVGRVGEKLFF
TRBJ2-1 | TRBV7-6 | . | . | TGTGCCAGCACCAAGGGGGTGAGCTCCTACAATGAGCAGTTCTTC | CASTKGVSSYNEQFF
TRBJ2-7 | TRBV21-1 | . | . | TGTGCCAGCTCCAGGGGGGATACGATGGAGCAGTACTTC | CASSRGDTMEQYF
TRBJ2-1 | TRBV5-6 | . | TRBD2 | TGTGCCAGCAGCTCGACTAGCGGGATCCCTCCGGATGAGCAGTTCTTC | CASSSTSGIPPDEQFF
TRBJ2-1 | TRBV20-1 | . | . | TGCAGTGCTAGTAAGCTCCCGAGCTCCTACAATGAGCAGTTCTTC | CSASKLPSSYNEQFF
TRBJ1-1 | TRBV7-9 | . | TRBD1 | TGTGCCAGCAGCCGTCCCGGGACAGGCACTGAAGCTTTCTTT | CASSRPGTGTEAFF
TRBJ1-3 | TRBV7-2 | once | TRBD1 | TGTGCCAGCAGCCTCACAGGGGCCGCCGGTTCTGGAAACACCATATATTTT | CASSLTGAAGSGNTIYF
TRBJ2-7 | TRBV30 | once | . | TGTGCCTGGAACCTCCAGGGCGGCGCCTACGAGCAGTACTTC | CAWNLQGGAYEQYF
TRBJ1-1 | TRBV19 | . | . | TGTGCCAGTAGTATTACCTTGGACACCCATGAAGCTTTCTTT | CASSITLDTHEAFF
TRBJ2-5 | TRBV18 | . | . | TGTGCCAGCTCACCGGACATGCGAGAGACCCAGTACTTC | CASSPDMRETQYF
TRBJ2-2 | TRBV27 | . | . | TGTGCCAGCACCCGCTCCGGGGCCGGGGAGCTGTTTTTT | CASTRSGAGELFF
TRBJ2-1 | TRBV25-1 | . | TRBD1 | TGTGCCAGCAGTGAATTTCAGGGGGACTACAATGAGCAGTTCTTC | CASSEFQGDYNEQFF
TRBJ2-2 | TRBV19 | . | TRBD2 | TGTGCCAGTAGTATAAGGGGCCTAGCGGGAATCACCGGGGAGCTGTTTTTT | CASSIRGLAGITGELFF
TRBJ1-2 | TRBV7-9 | once | . | TGTGCCAGCAGCCCACAGGGCCACTATGGCTACACCTTC | CASSPQGHYGYTF
TRBJ2-1 | TRBV7-3 | . | TRBD2 | TGTGCCAGCAGCCCCTCGCCCGCTAGCGGGAGTTTTGAGCAGTTCTTC | CASSPSPASGSFEQFF
TRBJ2-7 | TRBV3-1/TRBV3-2 | . | TRBD2 | TGTGCCAGCAGCCACGGGACTAGCTACGAGCAGTACTTC | CASSHGTSYEQYF
TRBJ2-3 | TRBV27 | . | TRBD2 | TGTGCCAGCAGTCCTCTAGCGGGGGCCACAGATACGCAGTATTTT | CASSPLAGATDTQYF
TRBJ1-4 | TRBV5-1 | . | TRBD1 | TGCGCCAGCAGCTTGGACAGGGGGTTAAGGGAAAAACTGTTTTTT | CASSLDRGLREKLFF
TRBJ2-6 | TRBV3-1/TRBV3-2 | . | . | TGTGCCAGCAGCCACCTGGCCTCTGGGGCCAACGTCCTGACTTTC | CASSHLASGANVLTF
TRBJ2-7 | TRBV2 | . | . | TGTGCCAGCAGTGTGGAGTCAGGGCCCTACGAGCAGTACTTC | CASSVESGPYEQYF
TRBJ2-2 | TRBV19 | few | TRBD2 | TGTGCCAGTAGTATAGTTGGACTAGCAACCGGGGAGCTGTTTTTT | CASSIVGLATGELFF
TRBJ1-5 | TRBV28 | few | . | TGTGCCAGCACCAACGGGGATCAGCCCCAGCATTTT | CASTNGDQPQHF
TRBJ1-2 | TRBV3-1/TRBV3-2 | . | . | TGTGCCAGCAGCCAAGATATAGGAGGGGTCTATGGCTACACCTTC | CASSQDIGGVYGYTF
TRBJ2-1 | TRBV9 | . | . | TGTGCCAGCAGCGTAGGAGGAGACTCCTACAATGAGCAGTTCTTC | CASSVGGDSYNEQFF
TRBJ1-1 | TRBV3-1/TRBV3-2 | . | . | TGTGCCAGCAGCCGGTCGACAGTAAACACTGAAGCTTTCTTT | CASSRSTVNTEAFF
TRBJ2-5 | TRBV30 | . | TRBD1 | TGTGCCTGGAGCCGCGGACAGGGCCCCCAAGAGACCCAGTACTTC | CAWSRGQGPQETQYF
TRBJ2-1 | TRBV9 | once | . | TGTGCCAGCAGCGTAGGGGGAGGCTCCTACAATGAGCAGTTCTTC | CASSVGGGSYNEQFF
TRBJ1-1 | TRBV2 | . | TRBD1 | TGTGCCAGCAGCCAGGACAGGGCGGCCACTGAAGCTTTCTTT | CASSQDRAATEAFF
TRBJ2-5 | TRBV7-6 | . | TRBD2 | TGTGCCAGCAGCAGGGGACTAGCGGGAGAAAAGACCCAGTACTTC | CASSRGLAGEKTQYF
TRBJ1-3 | TRBV6-2/TRBV6-3 | . | . | TGTGCCAGCAGCGCCGCCGACATCTCTGGAAACACCATATATTTT | CASSAADISGNTIYF
TRBJ1-2 | TRBV28 | . | . | TGTGCCAGCAGCACGGTGACAGGCGACTATGGCTACACCTTC | CASSTVTGDYGYTF
TRBJ1-2 | TRBV12-2 | once | . | TGTGCAAGTCGCCAGCTCATAGGGGGCTTTGGCTACACCTTC | CASRQLIGGFGYTF
TRBJ1-6 | TRBV4-1 | . | . | TGCGCCAGCAGCCAAGAGGAGGGGATTGGTTCACCCCTCCACTTT | CASSQEEGIGSPLHF
TRBJ1-5 | TRBV15 | . | TRBD1 | TGTGCCACCAGCAGAGACCCCCCACAGGGGATCGGTAATCAGCCCCAGCATTTT | CATSRDPPQGIGNQPQHF
TRBJ1-6 | TRBV6-1 | . | TRBD1 | TGTGCCAGCAGGACAGGGTCCTCACCCCTCCACTTT | CASRTGSSPLHF
TRBJ1-2 | TRBV9 | . | . | TGTGCCAGCACCCAACAGGGCGTAGCTAACTATGGCTACACCTTC | CASTQQGVANYGYTF
TRBJ2-5 | TRBV2 | . | . | TGTGCCAGCAGTGACCAGGGGCCGACGGAGACCCAGTACTTC | CASSDQGPTETQYF